The present entry profiles one TCR beta chain with its context. The assay was immunoSEQ multiplex PCR, and TCRdb's table has in-frame clones only and misses some. In the table there are about 61,000 clones, approximately 77% of which are singletons. The data were obtained in a study of OX40 agonist ivuxolimab in advanced cancers. Study overall: Partial responses were observed in three patients, of whom one had hepatocellular carcinoma and two had cutaneous melanoma.

CDR3 size: 15 residues. The germline CDR1 and CDR2 sequences are KGHSH and LQKENI. The genes are TRBV18 and TRBJ2-5; D possibly corresponds to TRBD1 (6 bases). TRBJ2-7 matches the DNA end more closely, so the J call is doubtful. The starting material was CD4+ or CD8+ T cells sorted from blood, obtained in a trial of the OX40 agonist ivuxolimab. The sequence derives from an adult with an advanced solid tumor such as melanoma, head and neck, liver or kidney cancer. CDR3 nucleotide sequence: TGTGCCAGCTCACCCGAACAGGGACAAACCTACGAGCAGTACTTC. Translated, it gives CASSPEQGQTYEQYF.